A single sample gave rise to the 10 T cell receptor beta chains below, sequenced in a study of T cell responses to AZD1222 COVID-19 vaccine. Clones were sequenced by immunoSEQ multiplex PCR, and TCRdb holds only the in-frame ones, with some missing. The data show 150,000 or so clones, roughly 91% seen once. The sample consisted of peripheral blood, taken on day 0 of AZD1222 vaccination. The receptors derive from an adult in good health.

The V and J genes are TRBV7-2 and TRBJ2-1, with 13 positions matching TRBD2. CDR3 length: 17 residues. V lost 5 bases, J lost 1 base, and 5 bases stayed unmatched. Germline V gene data show CDR1 as SGHTA and CDR2 as FQGNSA. CDR3 amino acids: CASSPRTSGSSYNEQFF. CDR3 bases: TGTGCCAGCAGCCCCAGGACTAGCGGGAGTTCCTACAATGAGCAGTTCTTC.

The chain carries TRBV14 and TRBJ2-1, with D perhaps assigned TRBD1 or TRBD2 (5 bases each). From germline, CDR1 is SGHDN and CDR2 FVKESK. Deletions cut 0 bases from V and 0 bases from J, with 9 bases between. The CDR3 consists of 16 residues. CDR3 sequence: CASSQEPGSSYNEQFF. As DNA, the CDR3 is TGTGCCAGCAGCCAAGAACCAGGGAGCTCCTACAATGAGCAGTTCTTC.

This rearrangement joins TRBV19 to TRBJ1-3; 7 nucleotides agree with TRBD1. This CDR3 region has 15 residues. The junction had 13 bases not matched to a gene; V was cut back by 6 bases and J by 8 bases. The germline V gene encodes CDR1 LNHDA and CDR2 SQIVND (reference sequence). CDR3 in DNA: TGTGCCAGTAGCCTCGGGACAGCCGCGGGAGACACCATATATTTT. Its translation: CASSLGTAAGDTIYF.

This clone showed up just once. The CDR3 here is CATSDSGELSSYNEQFF. The CDR3 DNA is TGTGCCACCAGTGATTCCGGAGAGTTAAGCTCCTACAATGAGCAGTTCTTC. The rearrangement uses TRBV24-1 and TRBJ2-1, with D hard to call. Germline V gene sequence: CDR1 KGHDR, CDR2 SFDVKD. CDR3 length: 17 amino acids. The V end was cut by 2 bases, the J end by 0 bases, with 13 bases between.

V is TRBV7-3 and J is TRBJ2-3, with TRBD2 identical over 9 bases. The CDR3 covers 16 residues. Germline V gene data show CDR1 as SGHTA and CDR2 as FQGTGA. The trim removed 1 base at V and 5 bases at J, leaving 7 bases unmatched. CDR3 DNA sequence: TGTGCCAGCAGCTTAAGGACCAGCGGGGGGCTAGATACGCAGTATTTT. Translation gives CASSLRTSGGLDTQYF.

This clone was counted once. At the DNA level, this CDR3 is encoded by other sequences in the same sample as well. The chain links TRBV18 to TRBJ2-2; the match to TRBD2 covers 7 bases. Looked up from germline, CDR1 is KGHSH and CDR2 is LQKENI. The CDR3 spans 14 residues. V trimming: 2 bases; J trimming: 3 bases; junction bases outside the gene matches: 0. CDR3: CASSPGRDTGELFF. Here the CDR3 DNA reads TGTGCCAGCTCACCAGGGAGGGACACCGGGGAGCTGTTTTTT. Full variable domain (missing parts from reference TRBV18 and TRBJ2-2): NAGVMQNPRHLVRRRGQEARLRCSPMKGHSHVYWYRQLPEEGLKFMVYLQKENIIDESGMPKERFSAEFPKEGPSILRIQQVVRGDSAAYFCASSPGRDTGELFFGEGSRLTVL.

V and J are TRBV6-5 and TRBJ2-7; D possibly corresponds to TRBD2 (6 bases). This CDR3 is 13 amino acids long. CDR1 and CDR2 from the germline V gene are MNHEY and SVGAGI. Trimming removed 10 bases from V and 4 bases from J, with 17 bases in between. The CDR3 DNA sequence: TGTGCCACCGGGGTAGCGGATGGGTACGAGCAGTACTTC. It yields the protein CATGVADGYEQYF.

The count of this clone is one. The chain is built from TRBV4-3 and TRBJ2-7; TRBD2 aligns across 7 bases. CDR3 size: 15 residues. CDR1 and CDR2 (germline): LGHNA, YSLEER. V lost 1 base, J lost 4 bases, and 7 bases stayed unmatched. The CDR3 protein is CASSQGHGGLYEQYF. The DNA for the CDR3 is TGCGCCAGCAGCCAAGGTCACGGGGGGTTATACGAGCAGTACTTC.

The chain is built from TRBV7-6 and TRBJ2-3, with unresolved D. Germline V gene lookup returns CDR1 SGHVS and CDR2 FNYEAQ. The CDR3 contains 13 residues. V was shortened by 7 bases and J by 5 bases, with 13 bases between the two germline ends. CDR3 DNA: TGTGCCAGCACCGATAGGATTGGAGATACGCAGTATTTT. Translated, it gives CASTDRIGDTQYF. The full variable domain, completed using reference TRBV7-6 and TRBJ2-3, is GAGVSQSPRYKVTKRGQDVALRCDPISGHVSLYWYRQALGQGPEFLTYFNYEAQQDKSGLPNDRFSAERPEGSISTLTIQRTEQRDSAMYRCASTDRIGDTQYFGPGTRLTVL.

The chain combines TRBV7-8 with TRBJ2-5; 7 bases map to TRBD1. Germline V gives CDR1 SGHVS, CDR2 FQNEAQ. V shed 5 bases and J 5 bases; nucleotides not matched to a gene: 14. The CDR3 sequence is 16 residues long. In nucleotides, the CDR3 is TGTGCCAGCAGCGCTGAAGGGACAGCCACCCGGGAGACCCAGTACTTC. Protein sequence: CASSAEGTATRETQYF.